This T cell receptor (beta chain) appears in the sequencing data of a study of cytomegalovirus exposure and HLA in healthy donors. Study overall: A prior study identified over 100 million unique TCR beta sequences from some 180 million T cells. Findings of the study overall: Later work found that TCR association rates differed between HLA loci; DRB1 had the most and HLA-C the fewest.

The CDR3 extends over 15 amino acids. Trimming took 2 bases from V and 2 from J; bases not matched to a gene: 2. CDR1 is SGDLS, CDR2 YYNGEE, per germline. Primers: 60 Vbeta forward and 13 Jbeta reverse. Here immunoSEQ multiplex PCR was the method, and the copy in TCRdb shows in-frame clones only, minus some. The table includes some 160,000 clones, 70% to 80% detected once. A single count supports this clone. The target antigen is unknown. This chain connects TRBV9 to TRBJ2-3; 10 bases are a match to TRBD1. This receptor was taken from a woman between 40 and 50 years old in good health and CMV-seronegative. The sample was PBMCs. The DNA of the CDR3 is TGTGCCAGCAGCGTGACAGGGGGCTCCACAGATACGCAGTATTTT. The encoded protein is CASSVTGGSTDTQYF.